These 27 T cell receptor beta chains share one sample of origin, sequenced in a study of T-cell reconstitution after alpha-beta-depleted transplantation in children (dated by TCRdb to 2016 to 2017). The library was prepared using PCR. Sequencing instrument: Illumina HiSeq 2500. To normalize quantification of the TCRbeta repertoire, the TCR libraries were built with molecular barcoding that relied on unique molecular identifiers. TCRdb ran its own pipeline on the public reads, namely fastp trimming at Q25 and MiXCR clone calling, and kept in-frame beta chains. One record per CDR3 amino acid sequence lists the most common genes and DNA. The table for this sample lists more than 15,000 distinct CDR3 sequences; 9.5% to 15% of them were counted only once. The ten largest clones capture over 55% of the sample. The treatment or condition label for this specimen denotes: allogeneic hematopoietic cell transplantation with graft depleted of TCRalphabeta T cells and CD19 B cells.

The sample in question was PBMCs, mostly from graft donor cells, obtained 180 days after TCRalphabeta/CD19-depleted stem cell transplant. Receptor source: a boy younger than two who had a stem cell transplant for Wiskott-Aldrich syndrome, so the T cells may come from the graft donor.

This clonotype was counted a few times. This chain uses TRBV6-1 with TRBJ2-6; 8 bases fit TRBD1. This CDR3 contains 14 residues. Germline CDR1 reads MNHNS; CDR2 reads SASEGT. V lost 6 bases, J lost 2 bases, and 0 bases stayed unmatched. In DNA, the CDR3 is TGTGCCAGCAGACAGGGGGCTGGGGCCAACGTCCTGACTTTC. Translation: CASRQGAGANVLTF.

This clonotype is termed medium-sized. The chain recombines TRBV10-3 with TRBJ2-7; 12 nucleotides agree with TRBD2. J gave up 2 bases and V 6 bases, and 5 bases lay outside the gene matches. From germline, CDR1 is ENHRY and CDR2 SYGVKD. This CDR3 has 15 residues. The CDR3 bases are TGTGCCATCAGCCCCGGACTAGCGGGAACCTACGAGCAGTACTTC. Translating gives CAISPGLAGTYEQYF.

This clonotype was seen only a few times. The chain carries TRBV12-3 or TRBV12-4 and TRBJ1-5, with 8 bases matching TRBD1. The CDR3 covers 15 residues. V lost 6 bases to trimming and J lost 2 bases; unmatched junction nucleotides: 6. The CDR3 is CASSQGAAGNQPQHF. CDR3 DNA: TGTGCCAGCAGCCAGGGGGCTGCAGGCAATCAGCCCCAGCATTTT.

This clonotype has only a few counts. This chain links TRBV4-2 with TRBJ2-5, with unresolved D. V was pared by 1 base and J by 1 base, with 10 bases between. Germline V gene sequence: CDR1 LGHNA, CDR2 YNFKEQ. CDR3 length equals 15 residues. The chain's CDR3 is CASSQVAGGQETQYF. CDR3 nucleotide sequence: TGTGCCAGCAGCCAAGTTGCCGGCGGCCAAGAGACCCAGTACTTC.

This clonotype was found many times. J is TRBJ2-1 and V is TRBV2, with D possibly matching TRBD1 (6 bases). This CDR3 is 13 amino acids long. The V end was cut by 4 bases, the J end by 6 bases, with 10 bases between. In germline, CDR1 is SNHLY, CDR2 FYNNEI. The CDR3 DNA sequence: TGTGCCAGCAGTGGGGTCAGGGGCAATGAGCAGTTCTTC. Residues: CASSGVRGNEQFF.

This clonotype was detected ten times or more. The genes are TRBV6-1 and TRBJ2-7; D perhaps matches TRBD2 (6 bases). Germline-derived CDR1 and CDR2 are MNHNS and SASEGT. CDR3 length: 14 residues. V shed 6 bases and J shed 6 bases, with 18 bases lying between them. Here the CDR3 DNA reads TGTGCCAGCAGCCAAAACTGGGGGGAGACCGAGCAGTACTTC. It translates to CASSQNWGETEQYF.

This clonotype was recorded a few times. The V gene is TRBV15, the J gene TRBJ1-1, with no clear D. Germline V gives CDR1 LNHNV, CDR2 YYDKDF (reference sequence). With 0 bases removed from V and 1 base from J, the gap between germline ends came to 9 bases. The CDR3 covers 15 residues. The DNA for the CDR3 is TGTGCCACCAGCAGAGATAGGCTGTCGAACACTGAAGCTTTCTTT. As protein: CATSRDRLSNTEAFF.

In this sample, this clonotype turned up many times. This CDR3 reads CASSPVGAEAFF. The CDR3 DNA reads TGTGCCAGCAGCCCTGTGGGGGCTGAAGCTTTCTTT. The gene calls are TRBV28 and TRBJ1-1, with D possibly being TRBD1 (5 bases). Germline V gene data show CDR1 as MDHEN and CDR2 as SYDVKM. Trimming removed 6 bases at V and 6 bases at J, with 11 bases between. The CDR3 extends over 12 amino acids.

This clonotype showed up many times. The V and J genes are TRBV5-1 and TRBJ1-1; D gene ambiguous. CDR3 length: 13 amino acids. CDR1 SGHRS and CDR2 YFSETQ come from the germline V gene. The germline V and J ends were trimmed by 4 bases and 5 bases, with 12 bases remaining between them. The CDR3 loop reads CASSQFGRTEAFF. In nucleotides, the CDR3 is TGCGCCAGCAGCCAGTTCGGGAGGACTGAAGCTTTCTTT.

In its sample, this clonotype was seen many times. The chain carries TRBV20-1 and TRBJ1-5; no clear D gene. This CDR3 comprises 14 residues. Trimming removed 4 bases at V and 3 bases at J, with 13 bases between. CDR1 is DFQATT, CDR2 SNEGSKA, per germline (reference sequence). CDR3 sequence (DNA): TGCAGTGCTACTACAAGGACTGACAATCAGCCCCAGCATTTT. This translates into CSATTRTDNQPQHF.

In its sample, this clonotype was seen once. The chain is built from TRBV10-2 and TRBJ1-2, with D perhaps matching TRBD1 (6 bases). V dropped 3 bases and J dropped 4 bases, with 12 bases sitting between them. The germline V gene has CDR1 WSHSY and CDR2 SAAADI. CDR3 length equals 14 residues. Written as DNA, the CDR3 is TGCGCCAGCAGTGAAGGCAGGGGACTCTATGGCTACACCTTC. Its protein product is CASSEGRGLYGYTF.

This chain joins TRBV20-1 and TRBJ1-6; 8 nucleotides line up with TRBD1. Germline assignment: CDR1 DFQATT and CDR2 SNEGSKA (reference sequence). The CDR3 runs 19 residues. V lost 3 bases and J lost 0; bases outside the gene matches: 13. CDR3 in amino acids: CSASGGRTGKDSYNSPLHF. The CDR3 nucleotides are TGCAGTGCTAGTGGGGGCCGGACAGGGAAGGACTCCTATAATTCACCCCTCCACTTT.

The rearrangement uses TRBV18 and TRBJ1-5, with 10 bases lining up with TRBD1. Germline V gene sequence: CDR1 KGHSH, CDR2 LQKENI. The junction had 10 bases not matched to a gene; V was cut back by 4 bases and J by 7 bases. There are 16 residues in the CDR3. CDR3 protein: CASSQATGGSGQPQHF. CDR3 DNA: TGTGCCAGCTCACAGGCGACAGGGGGCTCTGGACAGCCCCAGCATTTT. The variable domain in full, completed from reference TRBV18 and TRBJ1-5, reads NAGVMQNPRHLVRRRGQEARLRCSPMKGHSHVYWYRQLPEEGLKFMVYLQKENIIDESGMPKERFSAEFPKEGPSILRIQQVVRGDSAAYFCASSQATGGSGQPQHFGDGTRLSIL.

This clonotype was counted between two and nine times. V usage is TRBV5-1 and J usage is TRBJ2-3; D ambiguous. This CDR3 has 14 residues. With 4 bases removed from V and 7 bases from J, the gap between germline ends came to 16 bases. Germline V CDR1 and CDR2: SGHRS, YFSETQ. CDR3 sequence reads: CASSLDLDSYTQYF. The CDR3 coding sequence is TGCGCCAGCAGCCTTGACCTCGACTCTTATACGCAGTATTTT.

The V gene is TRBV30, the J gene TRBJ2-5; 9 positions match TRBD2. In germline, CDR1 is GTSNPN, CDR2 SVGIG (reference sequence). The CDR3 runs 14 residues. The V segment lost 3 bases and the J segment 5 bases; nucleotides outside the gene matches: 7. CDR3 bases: TGTGCCTGGAGAAGGCGGGAGGGGTATGAGACCCAGTACTTC. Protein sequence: CAWRRREGYETQYF.

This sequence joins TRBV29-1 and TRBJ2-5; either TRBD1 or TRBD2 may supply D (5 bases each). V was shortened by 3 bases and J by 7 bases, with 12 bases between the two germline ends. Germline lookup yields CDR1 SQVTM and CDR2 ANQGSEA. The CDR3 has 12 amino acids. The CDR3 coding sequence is TGCAGCGTTGATATCCTTGGGGGGACCCAGTACTTC. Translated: CSVDILGGTQYF.

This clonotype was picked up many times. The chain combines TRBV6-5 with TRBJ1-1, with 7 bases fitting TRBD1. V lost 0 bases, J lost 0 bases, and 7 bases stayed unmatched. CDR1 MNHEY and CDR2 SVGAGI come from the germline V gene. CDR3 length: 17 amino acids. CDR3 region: CASSYSTDRVLNTEAFF. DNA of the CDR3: TGTGCCAGCAGTTACTCCACAGACAGGGTTTTGAACACTGAAGCTTTCTTT.

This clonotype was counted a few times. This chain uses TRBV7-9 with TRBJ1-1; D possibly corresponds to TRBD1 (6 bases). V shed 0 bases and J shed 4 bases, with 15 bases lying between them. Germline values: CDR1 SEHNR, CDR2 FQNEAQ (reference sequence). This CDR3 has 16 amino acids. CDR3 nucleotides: TGTGCCAGCAGCTTAGCCAGGGACCTAGGGGGCACTGAAGCTTTCTTT. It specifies CASSLARDLGGTEAFF.

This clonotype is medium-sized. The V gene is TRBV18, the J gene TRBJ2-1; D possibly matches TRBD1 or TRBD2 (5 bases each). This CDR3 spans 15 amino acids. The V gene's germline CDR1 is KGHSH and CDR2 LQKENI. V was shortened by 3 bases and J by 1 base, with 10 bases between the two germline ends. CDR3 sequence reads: CASSPGPLSYNEQFF. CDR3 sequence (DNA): TGTGCCAGCTCACCGGGACCCCTATCCTACAATGAGCAGTTCTTC.

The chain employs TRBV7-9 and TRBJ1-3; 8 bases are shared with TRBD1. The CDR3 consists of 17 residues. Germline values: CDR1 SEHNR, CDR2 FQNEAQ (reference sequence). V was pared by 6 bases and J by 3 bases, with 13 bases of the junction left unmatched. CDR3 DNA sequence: TGTGCCAGCAGTCTCACTGTGGGGACAGGAGATGGAAACACCATATATTTT. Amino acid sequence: CASSLTVGTGDGNTIYF. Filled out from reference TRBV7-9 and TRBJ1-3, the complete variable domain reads DTGVSQNPRHKITKRGQNVTFRCDPISEHNRLYWYRQTLGQGPEFLTYFQNEAQLEKSRLLSDRFSAERPKGSFSTLEIQRTEQGDSAMYLCASSLTVGTGDGNTIYFGEGSWLTVV.

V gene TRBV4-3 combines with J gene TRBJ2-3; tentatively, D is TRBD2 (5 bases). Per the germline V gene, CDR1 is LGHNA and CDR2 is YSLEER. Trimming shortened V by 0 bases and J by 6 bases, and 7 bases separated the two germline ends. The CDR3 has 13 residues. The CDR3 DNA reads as TGCGCCAGCAGCCAAGATAGGAGGGATACGCAGTATTTT. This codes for CASSQDRRDTQYF.

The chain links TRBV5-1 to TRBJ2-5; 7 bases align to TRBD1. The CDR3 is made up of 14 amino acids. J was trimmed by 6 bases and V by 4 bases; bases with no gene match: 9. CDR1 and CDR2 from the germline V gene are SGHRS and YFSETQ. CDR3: CASSTGQPPKTQYF. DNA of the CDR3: TGCGCCAGCAGCACGGGACAGCCCCCGAAGACCCAGTACTTC.

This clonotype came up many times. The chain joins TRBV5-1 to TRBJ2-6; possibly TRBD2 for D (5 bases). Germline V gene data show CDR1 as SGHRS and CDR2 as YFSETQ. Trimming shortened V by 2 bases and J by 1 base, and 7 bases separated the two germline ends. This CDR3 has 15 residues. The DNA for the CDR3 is TGCGCCAGCAGCTTTGGAGGATCTGGGGCCAACGTCCTGACTTTC. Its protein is CASSFGGSGANVLTF.

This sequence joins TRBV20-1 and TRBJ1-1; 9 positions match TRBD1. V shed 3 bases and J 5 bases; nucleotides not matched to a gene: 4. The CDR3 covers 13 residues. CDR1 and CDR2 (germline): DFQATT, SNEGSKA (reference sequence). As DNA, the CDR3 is TGCAGTGCTAGGACAGGGGGTAGTACTGAAGCTTTCTTT. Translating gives CSARTGGSTEAFF.

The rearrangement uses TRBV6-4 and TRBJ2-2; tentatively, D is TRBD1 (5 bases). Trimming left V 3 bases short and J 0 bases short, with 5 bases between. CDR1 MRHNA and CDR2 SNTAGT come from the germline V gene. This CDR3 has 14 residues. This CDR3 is CASSEQANTGELFF. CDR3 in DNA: TGTGCCAGCAGTGAACAGGCGAACACCGGGGAGCTGTTTTTT.

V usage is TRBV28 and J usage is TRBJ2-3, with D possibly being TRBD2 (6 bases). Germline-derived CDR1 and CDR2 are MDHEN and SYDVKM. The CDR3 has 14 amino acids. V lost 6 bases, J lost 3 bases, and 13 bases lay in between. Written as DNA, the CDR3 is TGTGCCAGCAGCCGCGGCGGGAAGACAGATACGCAGTATTTT. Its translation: CASSRGGKTDTQYF.

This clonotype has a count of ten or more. The CDR3 DNA reads TGTGCCATCAGTGAGTCGAGGGGGACGAGCTATGGCTACACCTTC. It encodes CAISESRGTSYGYTF. The chain has TRBV10-3 and TRBJ1-2, with D perhaps TRBD1 (6 bases). This CDR3 is built from 15 residues. The V and J ends lost 0 bases and 4 bases respectively, with 12 bases between them. Germline loops: CDR1 ENHRY, CDR2 SYGVKD.